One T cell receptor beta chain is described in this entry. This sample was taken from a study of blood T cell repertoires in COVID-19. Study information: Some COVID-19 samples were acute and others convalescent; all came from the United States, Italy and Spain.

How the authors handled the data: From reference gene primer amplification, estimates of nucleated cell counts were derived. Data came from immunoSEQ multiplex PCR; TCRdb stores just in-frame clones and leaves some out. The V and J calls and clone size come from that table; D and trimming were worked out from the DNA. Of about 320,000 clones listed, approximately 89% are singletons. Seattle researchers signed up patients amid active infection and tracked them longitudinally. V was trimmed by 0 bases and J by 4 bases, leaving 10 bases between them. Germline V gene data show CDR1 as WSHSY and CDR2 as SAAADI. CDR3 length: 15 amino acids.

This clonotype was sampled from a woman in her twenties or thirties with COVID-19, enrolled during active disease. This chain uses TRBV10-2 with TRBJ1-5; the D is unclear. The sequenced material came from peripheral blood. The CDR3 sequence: CASSESSTANQPQHF. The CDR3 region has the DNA TGCGCCAGCAGTGAGTCGTCAACAGCAAATCAGCCCCAGCATTTT.